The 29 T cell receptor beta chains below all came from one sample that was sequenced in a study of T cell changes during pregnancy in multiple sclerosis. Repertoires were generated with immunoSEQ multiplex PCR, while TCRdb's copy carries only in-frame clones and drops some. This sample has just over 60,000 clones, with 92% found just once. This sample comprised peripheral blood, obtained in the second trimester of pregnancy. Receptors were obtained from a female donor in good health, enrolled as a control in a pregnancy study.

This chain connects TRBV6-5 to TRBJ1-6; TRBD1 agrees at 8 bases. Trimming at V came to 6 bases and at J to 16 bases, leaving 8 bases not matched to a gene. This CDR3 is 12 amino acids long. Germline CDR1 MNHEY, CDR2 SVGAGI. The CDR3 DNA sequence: TGTGCCAGCAGCTCAAGAAACAGGGGGCTCCACTTT. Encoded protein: CASSSRNRGLHF.

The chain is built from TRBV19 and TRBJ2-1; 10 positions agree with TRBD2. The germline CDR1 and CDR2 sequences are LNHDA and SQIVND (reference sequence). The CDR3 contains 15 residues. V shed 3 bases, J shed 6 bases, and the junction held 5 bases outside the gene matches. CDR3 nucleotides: TGTGCCAGTAGTATCGGCGCTAGCGGGGGCAATGAGCAGTTCTTC. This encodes CASSIGASGGNEQFF.

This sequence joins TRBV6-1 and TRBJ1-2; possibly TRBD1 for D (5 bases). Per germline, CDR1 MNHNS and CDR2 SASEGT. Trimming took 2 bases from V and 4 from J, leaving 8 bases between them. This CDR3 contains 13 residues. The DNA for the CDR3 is TGTGCCAGCAGTGAACACAGGCCCTATGGCTACACCTTC. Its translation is CASSEHRPYGYTF.

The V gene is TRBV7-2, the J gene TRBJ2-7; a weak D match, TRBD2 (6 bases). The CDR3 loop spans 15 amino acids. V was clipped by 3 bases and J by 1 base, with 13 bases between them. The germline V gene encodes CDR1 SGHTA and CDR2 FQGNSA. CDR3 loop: CASSFGRDASYEQYF. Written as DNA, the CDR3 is TGTGCCAGCAGCTTCGGGCGGGACGCATCCTACGAGCAGTACTTC.

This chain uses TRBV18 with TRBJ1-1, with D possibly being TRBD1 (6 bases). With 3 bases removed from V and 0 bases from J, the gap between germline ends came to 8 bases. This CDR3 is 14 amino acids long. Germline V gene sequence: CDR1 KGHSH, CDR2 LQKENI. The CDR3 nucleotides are TGTGCCAGCTCACCCGACAGGATGAACACTGAAGCTTTCTTT. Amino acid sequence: CASSPDRMNTEAFF.

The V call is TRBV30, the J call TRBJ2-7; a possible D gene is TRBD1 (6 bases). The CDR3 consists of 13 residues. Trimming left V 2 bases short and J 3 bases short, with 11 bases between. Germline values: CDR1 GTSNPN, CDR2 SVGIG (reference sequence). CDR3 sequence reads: CAWSQGPGYEQYF. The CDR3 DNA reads TGTGCCTGGAGTCAGGGGCCCGGCTACGAGCAGTACTTC.

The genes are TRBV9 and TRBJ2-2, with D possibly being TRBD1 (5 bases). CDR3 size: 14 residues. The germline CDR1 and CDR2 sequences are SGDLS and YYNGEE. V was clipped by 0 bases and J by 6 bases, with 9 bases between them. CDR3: CASSVEQASGELFF. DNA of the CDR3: TGTGCCAGCAGCGTAGAACAGGCGTCCGGGGAGCTGTTTTTT.

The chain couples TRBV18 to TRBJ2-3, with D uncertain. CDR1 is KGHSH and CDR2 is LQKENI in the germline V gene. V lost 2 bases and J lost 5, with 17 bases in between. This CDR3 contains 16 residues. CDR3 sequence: CASSPFESVRQDTQYF. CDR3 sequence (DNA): TGTGCCAGCTCACCATTCGAGTCGGTGCGACAAGATACGCAGTATTTT.

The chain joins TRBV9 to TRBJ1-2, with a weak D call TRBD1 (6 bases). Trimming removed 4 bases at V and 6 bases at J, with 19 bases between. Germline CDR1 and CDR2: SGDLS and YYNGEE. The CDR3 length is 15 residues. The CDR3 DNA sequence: TGTGCCAGCAGCCCTGGGGGCGGGGGCGCGAATGGCTACACCTTC. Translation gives CASSPGGGGANGYTF.

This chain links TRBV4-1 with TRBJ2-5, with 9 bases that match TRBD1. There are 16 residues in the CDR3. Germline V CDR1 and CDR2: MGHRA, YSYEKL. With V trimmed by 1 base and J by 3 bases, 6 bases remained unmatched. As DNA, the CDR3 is TGCGCCAGCAGCCAAGCCGCGGGACAGGGAAAAGAGACCCAGTACTTC. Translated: CASSQAAGQGKETQYF.

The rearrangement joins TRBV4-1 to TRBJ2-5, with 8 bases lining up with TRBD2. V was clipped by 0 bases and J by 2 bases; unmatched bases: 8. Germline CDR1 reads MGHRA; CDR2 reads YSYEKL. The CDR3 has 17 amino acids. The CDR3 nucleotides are TGCGCCAGCAGCCAAGAGGGACTAGTCACGGCTCAAGAGACCCAGTACTTC. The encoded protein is CASSQEGLVTAQETQYF.

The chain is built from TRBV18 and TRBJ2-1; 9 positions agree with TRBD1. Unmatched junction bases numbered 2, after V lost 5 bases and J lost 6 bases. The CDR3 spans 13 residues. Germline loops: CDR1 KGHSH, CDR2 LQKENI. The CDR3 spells CASSSTGGNEQFF. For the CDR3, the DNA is TGTGCCAGCTCATCGACAGGGGGCAATGAGCAGTTCTTC.

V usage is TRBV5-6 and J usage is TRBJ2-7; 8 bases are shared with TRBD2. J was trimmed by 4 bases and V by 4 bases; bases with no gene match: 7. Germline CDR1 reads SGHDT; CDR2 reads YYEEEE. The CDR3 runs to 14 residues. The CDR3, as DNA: TGTGCCAGCAGCACGGGACTAGAAGTTTACGAGCAGTACTTC. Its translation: CASSTGLEVYEQYF.

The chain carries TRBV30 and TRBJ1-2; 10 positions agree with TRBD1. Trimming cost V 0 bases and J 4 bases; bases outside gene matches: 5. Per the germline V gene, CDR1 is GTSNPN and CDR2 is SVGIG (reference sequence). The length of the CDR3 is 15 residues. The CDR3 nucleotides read TGTGCCTGGAGTGTAAGGGGACAGGGGATCTATGGCTACACCTTC. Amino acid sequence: CAWSVRGQGIYGYTF.

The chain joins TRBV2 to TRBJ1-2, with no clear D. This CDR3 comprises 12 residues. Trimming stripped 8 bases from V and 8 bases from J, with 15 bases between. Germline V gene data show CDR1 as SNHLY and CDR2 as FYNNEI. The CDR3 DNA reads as TGTGCCAGCGGCACTAAACAAGGAGGCTACACCTTC. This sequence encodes CASGTKQGGYTF. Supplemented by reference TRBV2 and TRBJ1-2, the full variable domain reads EPEVTQTPSHQVTQMGQEVILRCVPISNHLYFYWYRQILGQKVEFLVSFYNNEISEKSEIFDDQFSVERPDGSNFTLKIRSTKLEDSAMYFCASGTKQGGYTFGSGTRLTVV.

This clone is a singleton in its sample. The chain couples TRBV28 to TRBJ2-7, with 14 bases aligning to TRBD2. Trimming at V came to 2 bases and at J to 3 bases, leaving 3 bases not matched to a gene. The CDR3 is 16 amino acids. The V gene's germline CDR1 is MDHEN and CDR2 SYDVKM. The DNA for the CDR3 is TGTGCCAGCAGTTTAGCCGGGACTAGCGGGAGCTACGAGCAGTACTTC. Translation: CASSLAGTSGSYEQYF.

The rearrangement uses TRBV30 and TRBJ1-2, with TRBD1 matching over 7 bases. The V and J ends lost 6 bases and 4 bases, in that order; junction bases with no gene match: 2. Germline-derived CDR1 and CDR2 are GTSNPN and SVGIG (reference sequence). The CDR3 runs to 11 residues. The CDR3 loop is CACGQAYGYTF. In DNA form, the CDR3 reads TGTGCCTGCGGACAGGCCTATGGCTACACCTTC.

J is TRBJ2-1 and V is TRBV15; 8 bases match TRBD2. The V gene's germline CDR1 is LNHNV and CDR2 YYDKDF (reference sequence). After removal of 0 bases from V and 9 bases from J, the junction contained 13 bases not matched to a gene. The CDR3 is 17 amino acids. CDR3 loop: CATSRDGGSGGGGEQFF. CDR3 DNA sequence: TGTGCCACCAGCAGAGATGGAGGGAGCGGGGGAGGGGGTGAGCAGTTCTTC.

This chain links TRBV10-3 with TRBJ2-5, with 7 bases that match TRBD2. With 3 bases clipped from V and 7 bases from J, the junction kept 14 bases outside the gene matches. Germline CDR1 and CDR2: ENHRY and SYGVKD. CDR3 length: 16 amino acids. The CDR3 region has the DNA TGTGCCATCAGTGAAGCGGCTAGCGGCTCCAGTTGGACCCAGTACTTC. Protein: CAISEAASGSSWTQYF.

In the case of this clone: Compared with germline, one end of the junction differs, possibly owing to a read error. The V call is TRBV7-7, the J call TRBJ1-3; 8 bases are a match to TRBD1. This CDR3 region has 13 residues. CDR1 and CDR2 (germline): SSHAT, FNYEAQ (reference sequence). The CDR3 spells CASSLGQGDTIYF. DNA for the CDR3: TGTGCTAGCAGCCTCGGACAGGGAGACACCATATATTTT.

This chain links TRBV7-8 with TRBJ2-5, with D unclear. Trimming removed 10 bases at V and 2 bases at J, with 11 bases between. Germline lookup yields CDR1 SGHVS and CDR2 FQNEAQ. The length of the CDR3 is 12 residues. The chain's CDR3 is CATSRAQETQYF. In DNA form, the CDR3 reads TGTGCCACCTCTCGCGCGCAAGAGACCCAGTACTTC.

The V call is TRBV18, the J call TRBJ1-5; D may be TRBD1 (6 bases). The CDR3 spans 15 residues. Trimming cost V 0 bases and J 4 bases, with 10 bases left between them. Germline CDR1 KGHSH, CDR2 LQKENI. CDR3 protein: CASSPPGQRNQPQHF. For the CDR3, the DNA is TGTGCCAGCTCACCACCCGGACAGAGAAATCAGCCCCAGCATTTT.

The CDR3 coding sequence is TGTGCCAGCAGTTTATGTAAGGGACAGCAGTGCATTCAGTACTTC. Its protein is CASSLCKGQQCIQYF. The rearrangement joins TRBV28 to TRBJ2-4; 7 bases are a match to TRBD1. Germline CDR1 reads MDHEN; CDR2 reads SYDVKM. Germline trimming cut 0 bases from V and 9 bases from J; bases unmatched to any gene: 8. This CDR3 is built from 15 residues.

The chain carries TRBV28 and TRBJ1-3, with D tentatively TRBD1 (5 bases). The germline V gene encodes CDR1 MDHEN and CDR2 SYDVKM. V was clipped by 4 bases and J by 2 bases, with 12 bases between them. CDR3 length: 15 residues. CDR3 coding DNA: TGTGCCAGCAGTTCGGGACTATTGACTGGAAACACCATATATTTT. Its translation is CASSSGLLTGNTIYF.

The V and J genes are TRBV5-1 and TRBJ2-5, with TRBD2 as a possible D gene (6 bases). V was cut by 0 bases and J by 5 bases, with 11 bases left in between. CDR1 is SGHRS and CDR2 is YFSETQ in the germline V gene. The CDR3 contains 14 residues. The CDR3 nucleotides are TGCGCCAGCAGCTTGGACGGGAGCGGGGAGACCCAGTACTTC. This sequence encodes CASSLDGSGETQYF.

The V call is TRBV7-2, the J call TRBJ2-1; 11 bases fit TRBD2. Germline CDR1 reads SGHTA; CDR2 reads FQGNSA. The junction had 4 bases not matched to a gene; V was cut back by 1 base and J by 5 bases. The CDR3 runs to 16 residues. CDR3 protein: CASSLVGLAVNNEQFF. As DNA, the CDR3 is TGTGCCAGCAGCTTAGTGGGACTAGCGGTAAACAATGAGCAGTTCTTC.

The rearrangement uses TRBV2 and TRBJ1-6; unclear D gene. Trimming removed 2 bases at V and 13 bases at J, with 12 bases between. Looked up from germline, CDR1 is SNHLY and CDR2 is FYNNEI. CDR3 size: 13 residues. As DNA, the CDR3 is TGTGCCAGCAGTGAAAACAGCCAGACGCCCCTCCACTTT. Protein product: CASSENSQTPLHF.

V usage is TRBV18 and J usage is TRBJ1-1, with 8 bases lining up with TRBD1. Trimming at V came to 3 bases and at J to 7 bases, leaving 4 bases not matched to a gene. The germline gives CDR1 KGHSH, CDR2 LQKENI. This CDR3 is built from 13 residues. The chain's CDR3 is CASSPTGEGEAFF. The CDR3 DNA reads TGTGCCAGCTCACCGACAGGGGAGGGTGAAGCTTTCTTT.

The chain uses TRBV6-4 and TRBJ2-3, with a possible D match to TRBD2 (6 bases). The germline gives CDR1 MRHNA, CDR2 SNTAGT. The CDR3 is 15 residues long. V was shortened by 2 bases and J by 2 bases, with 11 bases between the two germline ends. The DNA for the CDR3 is TGTGCCAGCAGTGACGGCGGGGACCCCACAGATACGCAGTATTTT. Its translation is CASSDGGDPTDTQYF.